Sequencing of this TCR beta chain was carried out in a study of OX40 agonist ivuxolimab in advanced cancers. Study in general: As their treatment, patients were administered ivuxolimab, an agonistic anti-OX40 (CD134) antibody. From roughly 20 to 85 years was the age range, with a mean of approximately 58 years, and over 80% were male. Study-level points and caveats: CD4+ T cells averaged fewer expanded clones than CD8+ T cells. At doses 0.1 to 3.0 mg/kg, CD4+ and CD8+ clones expanded.

TCRdb keeps only in-frame clones here, not all; method: immunoSEQ multiplex PCR. The data show tens of thousands of clones, around 90% seen once. V was pared by 4 bases and J by 3 bases, with 11 bases between. This CDR3 is built from 13 residues. The V gene's germline CDR1 is SGHDT and CDR2 YYEEEE. A remark on this clone: The antigen remains undetermined.

The rearrangement joins TRBV5-6 to TRBJ2-7; D might be TRBD1 (5 bases). This TCR was sampled from an adult with an advanced solid tumor such as melanoma, head and neck, liver or kidney cancer. The sample in question was CD4+ or CD8+ T cells sorted from blood, obtained in a trial of the OX40 agonist ivuxolimab. As DNA, the CDR3 is TGTGCCAGCAGCCAAACTCAGGGCTACGAGCAGTACTTC. This translates into CASSQTQGYEQYF.